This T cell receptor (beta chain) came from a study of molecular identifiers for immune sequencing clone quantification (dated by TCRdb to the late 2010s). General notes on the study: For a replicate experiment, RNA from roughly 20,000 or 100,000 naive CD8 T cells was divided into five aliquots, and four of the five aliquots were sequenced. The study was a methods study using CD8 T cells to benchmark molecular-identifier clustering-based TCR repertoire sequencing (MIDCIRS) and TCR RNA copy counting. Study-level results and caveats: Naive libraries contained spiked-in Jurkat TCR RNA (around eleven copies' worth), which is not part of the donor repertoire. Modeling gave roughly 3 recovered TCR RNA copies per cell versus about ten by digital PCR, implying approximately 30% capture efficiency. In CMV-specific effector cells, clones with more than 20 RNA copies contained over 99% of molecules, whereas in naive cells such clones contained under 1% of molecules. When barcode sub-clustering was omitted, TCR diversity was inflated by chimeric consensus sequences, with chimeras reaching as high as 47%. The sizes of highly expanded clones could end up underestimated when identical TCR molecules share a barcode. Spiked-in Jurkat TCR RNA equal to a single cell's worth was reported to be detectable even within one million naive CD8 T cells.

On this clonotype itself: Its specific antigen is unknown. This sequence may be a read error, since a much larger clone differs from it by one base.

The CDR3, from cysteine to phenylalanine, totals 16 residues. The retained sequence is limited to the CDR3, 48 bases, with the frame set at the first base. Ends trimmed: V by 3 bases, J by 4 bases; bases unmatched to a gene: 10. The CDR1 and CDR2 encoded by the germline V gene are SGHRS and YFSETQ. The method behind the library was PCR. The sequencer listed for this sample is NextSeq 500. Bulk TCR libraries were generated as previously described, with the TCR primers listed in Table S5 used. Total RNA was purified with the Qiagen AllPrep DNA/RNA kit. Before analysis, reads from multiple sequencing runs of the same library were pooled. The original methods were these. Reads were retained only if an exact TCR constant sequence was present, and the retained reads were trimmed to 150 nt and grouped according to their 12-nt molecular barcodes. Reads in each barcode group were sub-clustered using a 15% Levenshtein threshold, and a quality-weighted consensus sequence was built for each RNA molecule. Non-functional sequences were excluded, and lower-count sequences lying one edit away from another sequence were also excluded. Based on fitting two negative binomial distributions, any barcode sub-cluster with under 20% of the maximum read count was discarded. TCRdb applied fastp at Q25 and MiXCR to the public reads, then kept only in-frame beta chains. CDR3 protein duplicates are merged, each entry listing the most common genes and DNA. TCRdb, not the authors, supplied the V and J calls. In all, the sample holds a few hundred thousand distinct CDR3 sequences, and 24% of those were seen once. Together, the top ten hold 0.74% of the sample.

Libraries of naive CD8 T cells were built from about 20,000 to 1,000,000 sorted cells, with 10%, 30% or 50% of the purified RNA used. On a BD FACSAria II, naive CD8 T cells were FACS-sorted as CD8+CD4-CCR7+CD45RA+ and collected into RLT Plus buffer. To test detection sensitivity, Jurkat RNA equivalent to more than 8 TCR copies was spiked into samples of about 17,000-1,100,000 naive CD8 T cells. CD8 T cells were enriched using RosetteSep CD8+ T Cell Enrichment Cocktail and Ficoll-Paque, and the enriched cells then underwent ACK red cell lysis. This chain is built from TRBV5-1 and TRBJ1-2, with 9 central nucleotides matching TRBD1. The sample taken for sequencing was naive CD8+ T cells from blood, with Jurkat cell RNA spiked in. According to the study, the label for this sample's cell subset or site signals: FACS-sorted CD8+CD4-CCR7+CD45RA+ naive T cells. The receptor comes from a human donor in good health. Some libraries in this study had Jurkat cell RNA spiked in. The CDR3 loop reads CASSSPDRGVSYGYTF. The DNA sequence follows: TGCGCCAGCAGCTCGCCCGACAGGGGGGTGTCCTATGGCTACACCTTC.